The table lists the clone carrying this T cell receptor beta chain with many counts. Antigen specificity is unknown. Sequencing used immunoSEQ multiplex PCR; TCRdb keeps in-frame clones, though not all of them. This repertoire holds under 20,000 clones, and none appear only once. CVID meant reduced serum IgG, IgA and/or IgM plus specific antibody deficiency. The data belong to a study of T cell clonality in common variable immunodeficiency. Broader study findings: In common variable immunodeficiency, TCR beta chains reportedly carried fewer deletions and N-nucleotide insertions.

This clonotype was sampled from a human donor with common variable immunodeficiency. The sequenced material came from peripheral blood mononuclear cells.

The covered CDR3 bases are TGTGCCAGCTCATCTCCGGGTAACACTGAA. This encodes CASSSPGNTE. The whole CDR3 sequence is CASSSPGNTEAFF. The chain carries TRBV18 and TRBJ1-1; no clear D gene. Coverage ceases 3 residues before the CDR3 finishes, and the germline J gene fills in the end. Germline CDR1 is KGHSH and CDR2 is LQKENI. The CDR3 is made up of 13 amino acids. V gave up 5 bases and J gave up 2 bases, with 9 bases separating them.